This T cell receptor (beta chain) was observed in a study of blood T cells in healthy people across ages. The germline gives CDR1 DFQATT, CDR2 SNEGSKA (reference sequence). This CDR3 is built from 11 residues. Extracted total RNA amounted to at least 5 micrograms for each sample. PCR was performed a second time for roughly 7 to 11 cycles using a sample-barcoded 5' primer and a J-beta primer mix. Via MiXCR, TCRdb re-called the 5' RACE reads, giving one row per CDR3 protein. The repertoire holds about 800,000 distinct CDR3 sequences, with 25% as singletons. These data were also filed under a second study, of T cells of mothers and their children. That source reports: The second PCR used the M1S primer, and this primer added sample barcodes and 2-4 random nucleotides. Over 9.5 million TCR beta CDR3 reads were obtained from each mother, and approximately 2.7 million from each child. Normalized overlap was always slightly, never significantly, higher in related than unrelated mother-child pairs.

The sample comprised blood. The chain is built from TRBV20-1 and TRBJ2-5; D remains unclear. The J call could be wrong; TRBJ2-7 is a better fit for the DNA end. This clonotype was obtained from a boy between 5 and 17 years old in good health. The CDR3, as DNA: TGCAGTGTCGCCAGATCCTACGAGCAGTACTTC. This sequence encodes CSVARSYEQYF.